This T cell receptor (beta chain) was found in a study of T cell repertoires in cytomegalovirus infection. Study information: Public signatures in TCR beta pointed to CMV infection and matching HLA type. Study-level points and caveats: Identification of carriers of CMV plus the relevant HLA was achieved through cumulative public TCR beta family frequency. What dominated the ex vivo response were HLA-C-restricted CMV-specific TCR beta clonotypes.

The germline gives CDR1 SNHLY, CDR2 FYNNEI. Trimming took off 1 base at V and 3 bases at J, with 19 bases between the two ends. CDR3 length: 19 residues. As concerns this clonotype: The antigen is not known. Since the CDR3 does not end with the conserved phenylalanine or tryptophan, this likely comes from a read error.

One entry per CDR3 protein results from TCRdb running MiXCR on the reads. The top ten hold 20% to 30% of the sample, which has approximately 500,000 distinct CDR3 sequences, about 15% seen once. The clonotype originates from a human donor in good health (CMV status not recorded). Some clones in this sample may be carry-over from other donors' samples. The chain carries TRBV2 and TRBJ2-6; D unclear. Sequenced sample: CD8+ T cells from PBMCs. For the CDR3, the DNA is TGTGCCAGCAGTGAAGGATTGGGCAGGCCCGTCTTTGGGGCCAACGTCCTGACTTTA. Translating it yields CASSEGLGRPVFGANVLTL.